The source of this T cell receptor beta chain is a study of T cell repertoires in cytomegalovirus infection (dated by TCRdb to about 2019). Background on the whole study: Donor HLA type was relevant to the analysis, as public TCR beta signatures indicated carriage of CMV infection together with the matching HLA type.

Here is what the overall study found, with its caveats: In both this cohort and an independent cohort of several hundred donors, the cumulative frequency of public TCR beta family members distinguished carriers of CMV infection plus the relevant HLA type. The ex vivo response was dominated by HLA-C-restricted CMV-specific TCR beta clonotypes, which also provided the single most frequent clonotype in two of eight donors.

Sequenced on an Illumina HiSeq 1500. TCRdb reran the public reads through fastp at Q25 and MiXCR, keeping productive beta chains. Each CDR3 protein appears once, grouped with its most common genes and DNA. In all, the sample holds about 360,000 distinct CDR3 sequences, and less than 20% of those were seen once. Around 8.6% of the sample is held by the ten biggest clonotypes. The CDR3 sequence holds 16 residues, the cysteine and phenylalanine included. The entry retains the CDR3 DNA only, 48 bases that are in frame from base 1. V is clipped by 5 bases and J by 0 bases, and the sequence between their germline boundaries is 11 bases long. CDR1 and CDR2 were assigned from the germline V gene as MNHNS and SASEGT. This clonotype was counted at least ten times. There is no known antigen for this receptor. The record has no base qualities; no much larger clone is one base away.

The TCR was taken from a human donor in good health (CMV status not recorded). Some clones in this sample may be carry-over from other donors' samples. In this chain, TRBV6-1 is recombined with TRBJ2-6; the D gene cannot be resolved reliably. Sequenced input: PBMCs. The CDR3 amino acid sequence is: CASSSGPPSGANVLTF. DNA sequence: TGTGCCAGCAGTAGTGGACCGCCCTCTGGGGCCAACGTCCTGACTTTC.